This passage covers 19 T cell receptor beta chains from one sample sequenced in a study of a mutant IDH1 vaccine in newly diagnosed glioma. The data were produced by immunoSEQ multiplex PCR, yet TCRdb's version contains in-frame clones alone and is incomplete. The sample records 25,000 to 40,000 clones, 89% being singletons. Indicated time point: week 47, end of study. What each vaccine dose contained was 300 ug of mutant IDH1 20-mer peptide, accompanied by topical imiquimod. These receptors have no identified antigens. Source: PBMCs, taken from a glioma patient whose treatment included an IDH1 peptide vaccine. The receptors were gathered from a man aged 40-49 years with glioma.

The chain links TRBV7-9 to TRBJ2-7; maybe TRBD2 (5 bases). The germline V gene has CDR1 SEHNR and CDR2 FQNEAQ (reference sequence). Trimming took off 5 bases at V and 6 bases at J, with 14 bases between the two ends. The CDR3 consists of 13 residues. CDR3 protein: CASSLSVAGEQYF. The CDR3 DNA follows: TGTGCCAGCAGCCTATCTGTTGCGGGCGAGCAGTACTTC.

J is TRBJ1-1 and V is TRBV6-6; the D is unclear. Trimming left V 0 bases short and J 5 bases short, with 10 bases between. Germline CDR1 is MNHNY and CDR2 is SVGAGI (reference sequence). This CDR3 has 14 amino acids. The CDR3 sequence is CASSYSRLLTEAFF. The CDR3 DNA reads TGTGCCAGCAGTTACTCGAGACTTTTAACTGAAGCTTTCTTT.

This clone occurred a few times. This sequence joins TRBV2 and TRBJ1-5; D unclear. The CDR3 totals 12 residues. Germline CDR1 reads SNHLY; CDR2 reads FYNNEI. Deletions cut 8 bases from V and 3 bases from J, with 8 bases between. CDR3 residues: CASGVNNQPQHF. DNA of the CDR3: TGTGCCAGCGGGGTAAACAATCAGCCCCAGCATTTT.

The chain combines TRBV6-5 with TRBJ1-5, with 10 bases fitting TRBD1. The CDR3 consists of 15 residues. Germline CDR1 reads MNHEY; CDR2 reads SVGAGI. J gave up 5 bases and V 6 bases, and 7 bases lay outside the gene matches. CDR3 in amino acids: CASRIGTGVYQPQHF. The CDR3 DNA follows: TGTGCCAGCAGGATCGGGACAGGGGTTTATCAGCCCCAGCATTTT.

This chain uses TRBV6-5 with TRBJ2-3, with D tentatively TRBD1 (5 bases). Per germline, CDR1 MNHEY and CDR2 SVGAGI. The CDR3 sequence is 14 residues long. Trimming removed 0 bases from V and 4 bases from J, with 8 bases in between. CDR3: CASSYSYRSDTQYF. In DNA, the CDR3 is TGTGCCAGCAGTTACTCCTACAGGTCAGATACGCAGTATTTT.

The chain joins TRBV6-6 to TRBJ1-2, with D perhaps TRBD1 (6 bases). The CDR3 sequence is 15 residues long. The V and J ends lost 0 bases and 6 bases respectively, with 14 bases between them. The germline CDR1 and CDR2 sequences are MNHNY and SVGAGI (reference sequence). As DNA, the CDR3 is TGTGCCAGCAGTTACTCAGGACAGCAACCTGATGGCTACACCTTC. This codes for CASSYSGQQPDGYTF.

The rearrangement links TRBV6-6 to TRBJ1-2, with D tentatively TRBD1 (6 bases). The CDR3 consists of 13 residues. In germline, CDR1 is MNHNY, CDR2 SVGAGI (reference sequence). V was clipped by 5 bases and J by 6 bases, with 13 bases between them. The CDR3 is CASSTRTDNGYTF. The CDR3 region has the DNA TGTGCCAGCAGTACCAGGACAGATAATGGCTACACCTTC.

The chain uses TRBV11-2 and TRBJ2-3; possible D gene TRBD1, 5 bases. Trimming cost V 5 bases and J 0 bases, with 15 bases left between them. From germline, CDR1 is SGHAT and CDR2 FQNNGV. The CDR3 has 16 residues. This CDR3 reads CASSAGIPTSTDTQYF. CDR3 bases: TGTGCCAGCAGCGCAGGGATACCGACTAGCACAGATACGCAGTATTTT.

This chain links TRBV18 with TRBJ2-2; D is possibly TRBD2 (5 bases). Trimming left V 4 bases short and J 0 bases short, with 9 bases between. The CDR3 length is 15 residues. Germline V gene lookup returns CDR1 KGHSH and CDR2 LQKENI. CDR3 sequence reads: CASSLAYANTGELFF. CDR3 sequence (DNA): TGTGCCAGCTCACTAGCGTACGCGAACACCGGGGAGCTGTTTTTT.

The V gene is TRBV5-6, the J gene TRBJ2-5, with D hard to call. Germline V gives CDR1 SGHDT, CDR2 YYEEEE. CDR3 length equals 14 residues. V lost 4 bases to trimming and J lost 0 bases, with 10 bases between them. Written as DNA, the CDR3 is TGTGCCAGCAGCGGCCGATCGTACCAAGAGACCCAGTACTTC. Residues: CASSGRSYQETQYF.

The rearrangement links TRBV11-2 to TRBJ1-4, with 7 bases fitting TRBD1. The V segment lost 0 bases and the J segment 6 bases; nucleotides outside the gene matches: 4. Germline V gene lookup returns CDR1 SGHAT and CDR2 FQNNGV. The CDR3 has 15 amino acids. Here the CDR3 DNA reads TGTGCCAGCAGCTTAGAGTCAGGGGGTGATGAAAAACTGTTTTTT. It yields the protein CASSLESGGDEKLFF.

This chain connects TRBV5-1 to TRBJ2-5, with D hard to call. The V gene's germline CDR1 is SGHRS and CDR2 YFSETQ. Trimming shortened V by 2 bases and J by 2 bases, and 7 bases separated the two germline ends. The CDR3 contains 13 residues. CDR3 nucleotide sequence: TGCGCCAGCAGCTTCGAGGAGCAAGAGACCCAGTACTTC. It encodes CASSFEEQETQYF.

V gene TRBV5-1 combines with J gene TRBJ2-1, with 10 bases aligning to TRBD2. The J segment lost 0 bases and the V segment lost 4 bases, leaving 13 bases of the junction unmatched. The CDR3 has 19 residues. Germline-derived CDR1 and CDR2 are SGHRS and YFSETQ. DNA for the CDR3: TGCGCCAGCAGCCCTGGGGGGACTAGCGCCTGGAGCTCCTACAATGAGCAGTTCTTC. Its translation: CASSPGGTSAWSSYNEQFF.

This clone has a handful of counts. The J gene is TRBJ2-7, the V gene TRBV2; no firm D call. V dropped 1 base and J dropped 0 bases, with 10 bases sitting between them. Germline V gives CDR1 SNHLY, CDR2 FYNNEI. The CDR3 sequence is 15 residues long. Here the CDR3 reads CASSEDLSVSYEQYV. For the CDR3, the DNA is TGTGCCAGCAGTGAAGATCTATCGGTCTCCTACGAGCAGTACGTC.

This chain links TRBV27 with TRBJ2-7, with 9 positions matching TRBD2. The CDR3 runs to 14 residues. Losses at the gene ends were 5 bases for V and 0 bases for J; bases not matched to a gene: 2. The germline V gene has CDR1 MNHEY and CDR2 SMNVEV (reference sequence). The CDR3 nucleotides read TGTGCCAGCAGTGTTAGCGGGAGCTCCTACGAGCAGTACTTC. It codes for CASSVSGSSYEQYF.

This sequence joins TRBV7-8 and TRBJ1-2; no firm D call. This CDR3 has 16 amino acids. With 5 bases removed from V and 4 bases from J, the gap between germline ends came to 20 bases. In germline, CDR1 is SGHVS, CDR2 FQNEAQ. The CDR3 is CASSREVTRKTYGYTF. The CDR3 nucleotides are TGTGCCAGCAGCCGGGAGGTTACCCGAAAGACCTATGGCTACACCTTC.

This clone was picked up one time. The chain employs TRBV7-6 and TRBJ1-2, with a weak D call TRBD1 (5 bases). V was trimmed by 2 bases and J by 4 bases, leaving 17 bases between them. CDR1 is SGHVS, CDR2 FNYEAQ, per germline. The CDR3 loop spans 16 amino acids. CDR3 loop: CASSLRSGADGYGYTF. The CDR3 DNA is TGTGCCAGCAGCTTACGGTCCGGGGCCGATGGCTATGGCTACACCTTC.

The chain joins TRBV11-2 to TRBJ2-7; D unclear. This CDR3 has 13 amino acids. Per germline, CDR1 SGHAT and CDR2 FQNNGV. Trimming took off 5 bases at V and 6 bases at J, with 14 bases between the two ends. The DNA of the CDR3 is TGTGCCAGCAGCCTTCTAGGAGTAGTCGAGCAGTACTTC. This codes for CASSLLGVVEQYF.

CDR3 DNA sequence: TGTGCCACCAAGCCCGATGTGGCAGGGGGGAAAGCTTTCTTT. Translated, it gives CATKPDVAGGKAFF. The rearrangement joins TRBV6-1 to TRBJ1-1, with 7 bases aligning to TRBD1. CDR1 MNHNS and CDR2 SASEGT come from the germline V gene. This CDR3 comprises 14 residues. Trimming at V came to 10 bases and at J to 9 bases, leaving 17 bases not matched to a gene.